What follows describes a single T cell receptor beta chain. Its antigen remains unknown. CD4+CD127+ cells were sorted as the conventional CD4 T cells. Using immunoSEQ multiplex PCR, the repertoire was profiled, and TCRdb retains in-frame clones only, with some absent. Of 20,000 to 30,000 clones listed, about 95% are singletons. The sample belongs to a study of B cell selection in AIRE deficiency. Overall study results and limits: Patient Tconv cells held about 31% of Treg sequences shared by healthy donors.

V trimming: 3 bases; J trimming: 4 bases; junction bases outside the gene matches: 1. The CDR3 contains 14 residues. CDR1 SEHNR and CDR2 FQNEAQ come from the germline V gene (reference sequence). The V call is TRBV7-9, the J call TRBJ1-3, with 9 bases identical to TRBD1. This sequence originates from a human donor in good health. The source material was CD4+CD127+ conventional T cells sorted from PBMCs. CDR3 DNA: TGTGCCAGCAGCTTGGGACAGGGAGGAAACACCATATATTTT. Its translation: CASSLGQGGNTIYF.